The 32 T cell receptor beta chains below all came from one sample that was sequenced in a study of read filtering for tumor transcriptome and immune sequencing. From roughly 390 ng of RNA, a library with molecular barcoded alpha/delta and beta/gamma adaptors was made. TCRdb used MiXCR to reprocess the reads, holding one entry per CDR3 protein. The sample lists around 140,000 distinct CDR3 sequences, roughly 13% occurring once. Input material: a population of CD138-negative cells sorted from bone marrow. All receptors derive from a donor older than 35 with multiple myeloma.

This clonotype showed up many times. The chain employs TRBV7-9 and TRBJ2-7; the match to TRBD2 covers 13 bases. V lost 5 bases and J lost 7; bases outside the gene matches: 11. This CDR3 region has 16 residues. Germline V gene data show CDR1 as SEHNR and CDR2 as FQNEAQ (reference sequence). CDR3 coding DNA: TGTGCCAGCAGCCCCTCGACGGGACTAGCGGGGCGGGAGCAGTACTTC. Its protein is CASSPSTGLAGREQYF.

This clonotype was found many times. The V gene is TRBV19, the J gene TRBJ2-1; 7 bases map to TRBD2. J gave up 3 bases and V 4 bases, and 12 bases lay outside the gene matches. CDR1 is LNHDA and CDR2 is SQIVND in the germline V gene (reference sequence). The CDR3 has 17 amino acids. CDR3 in amino acids: CASSRVSGRNFYNEQFF. The DNA of the CDR3 is TGTGCCAGTAGTAGGGTTAGCGGGCGGAACTTCTACAATGAGCAGTTCTTC. The full variable domain, in which reference TRBV19 and TRBJ2-1 provide the parts outside the CDR3, is DGGITQSPKYLFRKEGQNVTLSCEQNLNHDAMYWYRQDPGQGLRLIYYSQIVNDFQKGDIAEGYSVSREKKESFPLTVTSAQKNPTAFYLCASSRVSGRNFYNEQFFGPGTRLTVL.

Many counts were recorded for this clonotype. The chain links TRBV5-1 to TRBJ1-5; weak D call: TRBD1 (6 bases). The CDR3 covers 14 residues. V was cut by 3 bases and J by 10 bases, with 17 bases left in between. The V gene's germline CDR1 is SGHRS and CDR2 YFSETQ. CDR3 sequence reads: CASSSGPGQSPQHF. The CDR3 DNA is TGCGCCAGCAGCTCAGGCCCGGGACAATCACCCCAGCATTTT.

Ten or more counts support this clonotype. The V gene is TRBV29-1, the J gene TRBJ2-1; 9 bases match TRBD1. The CDR3 contains 14 residues. CDR1 is SQVTM and CDR2 is ANQGSEA in the germline V gene. Trimming cost V 7 bases and J 2 bases; bases outside gene matches: 6. The CDR3 DNA reads TGCAGCGCCCGGCGACAGGGGGCCTACAATGAGCAGTTCTTC. Protein sequence: CSARRQGAYNEQFF.

On this clonotype itself: This clone may be a read error of a much larger clone one base away. The conserved phenylalanine or tryptophan is not found at the CDR3 terminus, so this likely reflects a read error. The CDR3 sequence is CASSYDSDGFTDTQYL. The CDR3 DNA reads TGTGCCAGCAGTTACGACAGCGACGGTTTCACAGATACGCAGTATCTT. The genes are TRBV6-5 and TRBJ2-3; maybe TRBD1 (5 bases). V gave up 2 bases and J gave up 2 bases, with 14 bases separating them. This CDR3 region has 16 residues. Germline V gene data show CDR1 as MNHEY and CDR2 as SVGAGI.

This clonotype was observed a few times. A read error is possible here, since a much larger clone lies one base away. The chain links TRBV7-9 to TRBJ1-1, with a weak D call TRBD1 (5 bases). This CDR3 contains 15 residues. Germline CDR1 and CDR2: SEHNR and FQNEAQ (reference sequence). For the CDR3, the DNA is TGTGCCAGCAACTTAGATGGGGGACTGAACACTGAAGCTTTCTTT. Amino acid sequence: CASNLDGGLNTEAFF.

Ten or more counts support this clonotype. The chain employs TRBV9 and TRBJ1-2; the D gene is possibly TRBD1 (6 bases). The CDR3 runs 15 residues. CDR1 SGDLS and CDR2 YYNGEE come from the germline V gene. The ends were cut back, 3 bases at V and 0 bases at J, with 12 bases in the middle. In nucleotides, the CDR3 is TGTGCCAGCAGCGCTCAGACAGGCTCTAACTATGGCTACACCTTC. Amino acid sequence: CASSAQTGSNYGYTF. The whole variable domain, filled in from reference TRBV9 and TRBJ1-2, reads DSGVTQTPKHLITATGQRVTLRCSPRSGDLSVYWYQQSLDQGLQFLIQYYNGEERAKGNILERFSAQQFPDLHSELNLSSLELGDSALYFCASSAQTGSNYGYTFGSGTRLTVV.

This clonotype appeared many times. J is TRBJ2-1 and V is TRBV20-1, with TRBD2 matching over 7 bases. V shed 6 bases, J shed 9 bases, and the junction held 14 bases outside the gene matches. This CDR3 is built from 14 residues. Per the germline V gene, CDR1 is DFQATT and CDR2 is SNEGSKA (reference sequence). This chain's CDR3 is CSAPRREKSGEQFF. The DNA for the CDR3 is TGCAGTGCGCCCCGGCGGGAGAAGTCAGGTGAGCAGTTCTTC.

In its sample, this clonotype was seen many times. This chain joins TRBV29-1 and TRBJ2-2, with D possibly TRBD2 on 6 matching bases. CDR3 length: 14 amino acids. V dropped 4 bases and J dropped 3 bases, with 12 bases sitting between them. The germline gives CDR1 SQVTM, CDR2 ANQGSEA. CDR3 residues: CSVVIGRYTGELFF. The CDR3 DNA reads TGCAGCGTTGTGATAGGGAGGTACACCGGGGAGCTGTTTTTT.

Concerning this clonotype itself: A far larger clone differs by one base, so this is likely a read error. The chain joins TRBV6-2 or TRBV6-3 to TRBJ2-7, with 7 bases matching TRBD1. Trimming removed 0 bases from V and 6 bases from J; junction bases left unmatched: 5. Germline V gene data show CDR1 as MNHEY and CDR2 as SVGEGT. The CDR3 runs to 14 residues. The CDR3 sequence is CASSYSGGFCEQYF. CDR3 coding DNA: TGTGCCAGCAGTTACTCAGGGGGCTTTTGCGAGCAGTACTTC.

This clonotype showed up many times. The chain employs TRBV7-9 and TRBJ2-3; D possibly corresponds to TRBD2 (6 bases). Germline values: CDR1 SEHNR, CDR2 FQNEAQ (reference sequence). The CDR3 length is 14 residues. Deletions cut 3 bases from V and 1 base from J, with 8 bases between. The CDR3 DNA follows: TGTGCCAGCAGCTTCGGAGGGGGCACAGATACGCAGTATTTT. Translated: CASSFGGGTDTQYF.

This clonotype was detected many times. The J gene is TRBJ1-5, the V gene TRBV12-3 or TRBV12-4, with 7 positions matching TRBD1. The CDR3 length is 15 residues. J was trimmed by 1 base and V by 7 bases; bases with no gene match: 7. CDR3 in amino acids: CASTLTTGSNQPQHF. The CDR3 bases are TGTGCCAGCACCTTGACGACAGGGAGCAATCAGCCCCAGCATTTT.

In its sample, this clonotype was seen many times. V usage is TRBV19 and J usage is TRBJ2-1; D is unclear. V was pared by 7 bases and J by 6 bases, with 7 bases between. The CDR3 covers 11 residues. Germline V CDR1 and CDR2: LNHDA, SQIVND (reference sequence). CDR3 in DNA: TGTGCCAGTACCTTGGGCAATGAGCAGTTCTTC. This sequence encodes CASTLGNEQFF.

This rearrangement joins TRBV5-1 to TRBJ2-1, with D perhaps matching TRBD2 (6 bases). This CDR3 is 17 amino acids long. The germline CDR1 and CDR2 sequences are SGHRS and YFSETQ. The germline V and J ends were trimmed by 4 bases and 1 base, with 18 bases remaining between them. The CDR3 DNA reads as TGCGCCAGCAGCCCATTGGGAGGACTACTATCCTACAATGAGCAGTTCTTC. It codes for CASSPLGGLLSYNEQFF.

The table lists this clonotype with many counts. The chain recombines TRBV5-4 with TRBJ2-3; D not certain. V gave up 3 bases and J gave up 4 bases, with 9 bases separating them. From germline, CDR1 is SGHNT and CDR2 YYREEE (reference sequence). The CDR3 has 13 amino acids. The CDR3 region is CASSSLLSDTQYF. In DNA form, the CDR3 reads TGTGCCAGCAGCTCTTTATTGTCAGATACGCAGTATTTT.

This clonotype was seen ten or more times. This chain links TRBV27 with TRBJ2-7; 12 nucleotides agree with TRBD1. Trimming removed 2 bases from V and 6 bases from J; junction bases left unmatched: 5. CDR3 size: 15 residues. Germline V gene lookup returns CDR1 MNHEY and CDR2 SMNVEV (reference sequence). The CDR3 nucleotides are TGTGCCAGCAGTTTAGGGGGACAGGGGGCTCTCGAGCAGTACTTC. It encodes CASSLGGQGALEQYF.

This clonotype occurred many times. The chain employs TRBV5-1 and TRBJ2-7; 9 bases align to TRBD1. The germline V gene has CDR1 SGHRS and CDR2 YFSETQ. The V and J ends lost 1 base and 3 bases, in that order; junction bases with no gene match: 8. This CDR3 region has 16 residues. The CDR3 DNA sequence: TGCGCCAGCAGCTTGTATTCCGGGACAGGGTACTACGAGCAGTACTTC. Protein product: CASSLYSGTGYYEQYF.

This clonotype was seen repeatedly, ten times or more. The chain combines TRBV11-2 with TRBJ1-1, with 8 bases that match TRBD1. Trimming took 5 bases from V and 1 from J; bases not matched to a gene: 6. Looked up from germline, CDR1 is SGHAT and CDR2 is FQNNGV. The CDR3 has 15 residues. The CDR3: CASSISGGGNTEAFF. The CDR3 nucleotides are TGTGCCAGCAGCATTTCAGGGGGCGGGAACACTGAAGCTTTCTTT.

The sample holds many counts of this clonotype. CDR3 sequence reads: CSATAGAEAFF. The CDR3 DNA reads as TGCAGCGCAACTGCCGGGGCTGAAGCTTTCTTT. The chain joins TRBV29-1 to TRBJ1-1; D is unclear. The V and J ends lost 7 bases and 6 bases respectively, with 12 bases between them. Germline assignment: CDR1 SQVTM and CDR2 ANQGSEA. The CDR3 has 11 amino acids.

This clonotype was recorded many times. The genes are TRBV4-2 and TRBJ2-6; the D is unclear. Trimming shortened V by 3 bases and J by 1 base, and 4 bases separated the two germline ends. There are 14 residues in the CDR3. The germline CDR1 and CDR2 sequences are LGHNA and YNFKEQ. The CDR3 here is CASSQVSGANVLTF. For the CDR3, the DNA is TGTGCCAGCAGCCAGGTGTCTGGGGCCAACGTCCTGACTTTC.

The sample holds many counts of this clonotype. The chain has TRBV6-2 or TRBV6-3 and TRBJ2-1; 9 bases align to TRBD2. CDR3 size: 20 residues. V dropped 6 bases and J dropped 4; count of bases not matched to a gene: 22. Germline CDR1 MNHEY, CDR2 SVGEGT. CDR3 sequence (DNA): TGTGCCAGCAGCCACGCACTGAGTAGCGGGAGAGCCCTTCAATACAATGAGCAGTTCTTC. Residues: CASSHALSSGRALQYNEQFF.

This clonotype was seen at least ten times. This chain links TRBV15 with TRBJ2-2, with 8 positions matching TRBD1. Germline V lookup: CDR1 LNHNV, CDR2 YYDKDF (reference sequence). CDR3 length: 16 amino acids. The V and J ends lost 7 bases and 5 bases, in that order; junction bases with no gene match: 12. The chain's CDR3 is CATTGSGTGRTGELFF. CDR3 coding DNA: TGTGCCACCACCGGATCCGGGACAGGAAGAACCGGGGAGCTGTTTTTT.

Many counts were recorded for this clonotype. The CDR3 DNA sequence: TGCGCCAGCAGCTTGGTAGGGTCTTTACAGTTCTTC. This encodes CASSLVGSLQFF. The genes are TRBV5-1 and TRBJ2-1; D gene unclear. Germline V CDR1 and CDR2: SGHRS, YFSETQ. The CDR3 is made up of 12 amino acids. V was shortened by 0 bases and J by 13 bases, with 11 bases between the two germline ends.

The chain joins TRBV29-1 to TRBJ2-3, with TRBD2 matching over 15 bases. Germline V CDR1 and CDR2: SQVTM, ANQGSEA. The junction had 1 base not matched to a gene; V was cut back by 1 base and J by 2 bases. This CDR3 has 16 residues. The CDR3 bases are TGCAGCGTTGAAGGGACTAGCGGGGGGGACACAGATACGCAGTATTTT. It is translated as CSVEGTSGGDTDTQYF.

The table lists this clonotype with many counts. This rearrangement joins TRBV6-5 to TRBJ1-5, with 9 bases that match TRBD1. The V gene's germline CDR1 is MNHEY and CDR2 SVGAGI. The CDR3 sequence is 14 residues long. The V and J ends lost 6 bases and 6 bases, in that order; junction bases with no gene match: 6. The CDR3 reads CASSDGTGLQPQHF. In DNA, the CDR3 is TGTGCCAGCAGCGACGGGACAGGGCTTCAGCCCCAGCATTTT.

The V gene is TRBV12-3 or TRBV12-4, the J gene TRBJ2-3; D is undetermined. CDR3 length: 14 residues. Trimming removed 6 bases at V and 2 bases at J, with 12 bases between. CDR3 amino acids: CASSRLRATDTQYF. For the CDR3, the DNA is TGTGCCAGCAGCCGTCTCCGGGCCACAGATACGCAGTATTTT.

This clonotype was counted only a few times. The chain joins TRBV24-1 to TRBJ2-3; D remains ambiguous. The CDR3 has 14 residues. The germline CDR1 and CDR2 sequences are KGHDR and SFDVKD. V lost 4 bases and J lost 5, with 12 bases in between. CDR3 sequence (DNA): TGTGCCACCAGTGAGCCGTGGTGGGGAGATACGCAGTATTTT. It translates to CATSEPWWGDTQYF.

This clonotype was seen repeatedly, ten times or more. J is TRBJ1-1 and V is TRBV29-1; 9 bases fit TRBD1. Germline lookup yields CDR1 SQVTM and CDR2 ANQGSEA. The CDR3 is made up of 14 amino acids. The V segment lost 3 bases and the J segment 6 bases; nucleotides outside the gene matches: 8. Written as DNA, the CDR3 is TGCAGCGTTGAGAAGGGACAGGGTTTCGCTGAAGCTTTCTTT. Protein product: CSVEKGQGFAEAFF.

This clonotype was counted a few times. A much larger clone lies a single base off, so this may be a read error. J is TRBJ2-1 and V is TRBV5-1; TRBD2 matches at 9 bases. The germline V gene has CDR1 SGHRS and CDR2 YFSETQ. The CDR3 consists of 16 residues. The V segment lost 7 bases and the J segment 8 bases; nucleotides outside the gene matches: 16. For the CDR3, the DNA is TGCGCCAGCGGTCGGGAGCGGCGGGAGGGCCCCTATGAGCAGTTCTTC. It encodes CASGRERREGPYEQFF.

With respect to this clonotype: A clone one base away is much larger, so this may be a read error. This chain connects TRBV4-2 to TRBJ2-1; D is perhaps TRBD2 (6 bases). Per germline, CDR1 LGHNA and CDR2 YNFKEQ. This CDR3 comprises 16 residues. The CDR3: CASSQVKLVEGNEQFF. The CDR3, as DNA: TGCGCCAGCAGCCAAGTAAAACTAGTGGAGGGGAATGAGCAGTTCTTC.

This clonotype was seen at least ten times. The chain carries TRBV27 and TRBJ1-5, with D unclear. V shed 2 bases and J shed 4 bases, with 21 bases lying between them. Germline loops: CDR1 MNHEY, CDR2 SMNVEV (reference sequence). This CDR3 region has 18 residues. The chain's CDR3 is CASSLVSFGKQINQPQHF. The CDR3 DNA reads TGTGCCAGCAGTTTAGTTTCGTTCGGCAAGCAGATAAATCAGCCCCAGCATTTT.

This clonotype was detected many times. As DNA, the CDR3 is TGCGCCAGCTCCGGGACTAGGAAAGGGGGCTCCTACAATGAGCAGTTCTTC. Its translation: CASSGTRKGGSYNEQFF. The chain employs TRBV10-1 and TRBJ2-1; TRBD2 matches 8 bases. Germline-derived CDR1 and CDR2 are WNHNN and SYGVQD (reference sequence). The CDR3 sequence is 17 residues long. The V and J ends lost 8 bases and 0 bases, in that order; junction bases with no gene match: 12.